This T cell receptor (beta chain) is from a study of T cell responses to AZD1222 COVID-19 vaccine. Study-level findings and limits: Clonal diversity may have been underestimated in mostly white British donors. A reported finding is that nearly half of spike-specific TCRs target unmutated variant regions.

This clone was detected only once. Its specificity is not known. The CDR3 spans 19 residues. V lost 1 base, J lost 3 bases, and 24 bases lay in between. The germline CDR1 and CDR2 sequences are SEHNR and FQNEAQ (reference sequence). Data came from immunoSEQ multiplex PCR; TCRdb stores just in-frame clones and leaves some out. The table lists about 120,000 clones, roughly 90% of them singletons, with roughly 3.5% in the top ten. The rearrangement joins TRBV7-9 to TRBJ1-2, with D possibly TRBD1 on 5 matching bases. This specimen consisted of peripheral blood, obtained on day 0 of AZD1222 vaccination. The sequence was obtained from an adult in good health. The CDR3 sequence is CASSLVMESRGGRYYGYTF. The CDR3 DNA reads TGTGCCAGCAGCTTAGTGATGGAGTCACGGGGCGGTCGGTACTATGGCTACACCTTC.